The rows below give T cell receptor beta chains drawn from one sample of a study of blood T cell repertoires in COVID-19. Generated by immunoSEQ multiplex PCR, the TCRdb table keeps only in-frame clones and is missing some. The top ten clones hold approximately 14% of a sample with a few hundred thousand clones, about 86% of them seen once. Sequencing was carried out using peripheral blood. The receptors were gathered from a person in their 70s with COVID-19, enrolled during active disease. Each CDR3 is given with its conserved first and last residue. A D gene is named only where the DNA matches it firmly. Expanded clones get a size class; other rows say once, few or many, or leave the size out.

TRBV27	.	.	TRBJ2-2	TGTGCCAGCAGTGCCCTAACAGGGTCGGCGAACACCGGGGAGCTGTTTTTT	CASSALTGSANTGELFF
TRBV7-3	.	.	TRBJ1-2	TGTGCCAGCAGACCCCCGGGAGGTGGGGTAGCAACCTTC	CASRPPGGGVATF
TRBV6-2/TRBV6-3	.	few	TRBJ2-1	TGTGCCAGCAGTTACGGGGGCAGGGGGGCCTACAATGAGCAGTTCTTC	CASSYGGRGAYNEQFF
TRBV5-1	.	.	TRBJ1-6	TGCGCCAGCAGTAGGATTGGAAACAGGGTAAATGAATCACCCCTCCACTTT	CASSRIGNRVNESPLHF
TRBV28	.	.	TRBJ2-3	TGTGCCAGCAGTTTATCCCTCTCCCGGGCAGATACGCAGTATTTT	CASSLSLSRADTQYF
TRBV7-2	TRBD2	once	TRBJ2-5	TGTGCCAGCGGGACTAGCGGGAACCGCCAAGAGACCCAGTACTTC	CASGTSGNRQETQYF
TRBV7-6	TRBD2	.	TRBJ2-3	TGTGCCAGCAGCTCCGGACTAGCGGGAGGGCTAACAGATACGCAGTATTTT	CASSSGLAGGLTDTQYF
TRBV6-2/TRBV6-3	.	.	TRBJ1-4	TGTGCCAGCAGTTACTCGTGGCAGATCAAACTGTTTTTT	CASSYSWQIKLFF
TRBV7-9	TRBD2	once	TRBJ2-1	TGTGCCAGCAGCTTAGATGGGACTAGCGAGGACAATGAGCAGTTCTTC	CASSLDGTSEDNEQFF
TRBV19	.	.	TRBJ1-6	TGTGCCAGTAGTAACAGGGCTAATTCACCCCTCCACTTT	CASSNRANSPLHF
TRBV4-1	TRBD1	.	TRBJ1-2	TGCGCCAGCAGCCAAGATATGACAGGGGAGTTGGGCACCTTC	CASSQDMTGELGTF
TRBV5-8	TRBD1	.	TRBJ1-6	TGTGCCAGCAGCTTGGCAGGGACAGGGTTAACTCCCCTCCACTTT	CASSLAGTGLTPLHF
TRBV7-2	TRBD2	once	TRBJ2-6	TGTGCCAGCAGCTTAATAAGAGCGGGGGGTTTCTCCGGGGCCAACGTCCTGACTTTC	CASSLIRAGGFSGANVLTF
TRBV18	TRBD1	once	TRBJ1-1	TGTGCCAGCTCTCCCCCCGGGACAGGGTTTGAAGCTTTCTTT	CASSPPGTGFEAFF
TRBV19	TRBD2	few	TRBJ2-3	TGTGCCAGTAGTGAACTACTAGCGGGAGCCGCAGTGTATTTT	CASSELLAGAAVYF
TRBV5-4	.	.	TRBJ1-2	TGTGCCAGCAGCCCCAGGGAGGCCAGCTATGGCTACACCTTC	CASSPREASYGYTF
TRBV7-3	TRBD2	once	TRBJ2-7	TGTGCCAGCAGCACCTCACTAGCGGGAACCGGCGAGCAGTACTTC	CASSTSLAGTGEQYF
TRBV7-8	.	.	TRBJ1-2	TGTGCCAGCAGCCCTCTTCTCTATGGCTACACCTTC	CASSPLLYGYTF
TRBV10-3	TRBD1	.	TRBJ1-1	TGTGCCATCAGTGAGGGACAGGGGAAGAACACTGAAGCTTTCTTT	CAISEGQGKNTEAFF
TRBV7-9	TRBD1	.	TRBJ1-4	TGTGCCAGCAGCACGGGACAGAATAATGAAAAACTGTTTTTT	CASSTGQNNEKLFF
TRBV27	.	.	TRBJ1-5	TGTGCCAGCAGTTTAGGGCCGTTTAGGACCCAGCATTTT	CASSLGPFRTQHF
TRBV19	.	.	TRBJ1-5	TGTGCCAGTAGTATCCTAGCCGGGATGAATCAGCCCCAGCATTTT	CASSILAGMNQPQHF
TRBV12-3/TRBV12-4	.	.	TRBJ2-5	TGTGCCACCGCGGCCGGCGGAGAGACCCAGTACTTC	CATAAGGETQYF
TRBV11-2	TRBD1	.	TRBJ2-1	TGTGCCAGCACCCCGTGGGACAGGGCTTACAATGAGCAGTTCTTC	CASTPWDRAYNEQFF
TRBV7-2	TRBD1	.	TRBJ2-5	TGTGCCAGCAGCTTCGACAGGGGTCGAGAGACCCAGTACTTC	CASSFDRGRETQYF
TRBV10-3	TRBD1	.	TRBJ2-7	TGTGCCATCAGTGAGCCGTACAGGGGGCGGTTTGAGCAGTACTTC	CAISEPYRGRFEQYF
TRBV10-3	.	.	TRBJ2-7	TGTGCCATCAGTGTGGAGTCCTACGAGCAGTACTTC	CAISVESYEQYF
TRBV7-9	TRBD2	.	TRBJ2-5	TGTGCCAGCAGCTACCGAAGCGGGACGTCGGAGACCCAGTACTTC	CASSYRSGTSETQYF
TRBV5-5	.	.	TRBJ2-1	TGTGCCAGCAGCTTAGAGAGCTCCTACAATGAGCAGTTCTTC	CASSLESSYNEQFF
TRBV19	.	few	TRBJ1-3	TGTGCCAGTAGTCAGGGCAGCGCTGGAAACACCATATATTTT	CASSQGSAGNTIYF
TRBV5-1	.	.	TRBJ2-7	TGCGCCAGCAGCTCCTCAACGAACAAAAACTACGAGCAGTACTTC	CASSSSTNKNYEQYF
TRBV4-1	TRBD1	.	TRBJ2-5	TGCGCCAGCAGCCCCGGACAGACACTACAGGGGGAGACCCAGTACTTC	CASSPGQTLQGETQYF
TRBV2	TRBD1	.	TRBJ2-7	TGTGCCAGCAGCCCCCTCCGGGGGACAGGGGGAACGGGGCAGTACTTC	CASSPLRGTGGTGQYF
TRBV7-9	TRBD1	.	TRBJ1-6	TGTGCCAGCAGTTCAGGACCCTCCGGGACAGGCCTTTCACCCCTCCACTTT	CASSSGPSGTGLSPLHF
TRBV5-8	.	few	TRBJ2-3	TGTGCCAGCAGCTGGAATCAGGGGACCGCAGATACGCAGTATTTT	CASSWNQGTADTQYF
TRBV6-5	.	.	TRBJ2-7	TGTGCCAGCAGTACCTATTACAGGGAAATGGACGAGCAGTACTTC	CASSTYYREMDEQYF
TRBV4-1	TRBD1	.	TRBJ2-2	TGCGCCAGCAACAAACCGGACAGGGACACCGGGGAGCTGTTTTTT	CASNKPDRDTGELFF
TRBV4-1	TRBD1	.	TRBJ1-2	TGCGCCAGCACCGGGATTTCGACAGGGAACTATGGCTACACCTTC	CASTGISTGNYGYTF
TRBV4-2	TRBD1	.	TRBJ1-4	TGTGCCAGCAGCCAAGAAGACAGGGGTGAAAAACTGTTTTTT	CASSQEDRGEKLFF
TRBV7-8	TRBD2	.	TRBJ2-2	TGTGCCAGCAGCATCTTAGCGGGGGGCGCGAACACCGGGGAGCTGTTTTTT	CASSILAGGANTGELFF
TRBV9	TRBD1	.	TRBJ2-3	TGTGCCAGCAGCGTAGGGACAGGGACTAGCACAGATACGCAGTATTTT	CASSVGTGTSTDTQYF
TRBV5-4	TRBD1	.	TRBJ2-5	TGTGCCAGCAGCTCCTCCGGGACAGGGGTTCGGGAGACCCAGTACTTC	CASSSSGTGVRETQYF
TRBV7-3	.	.	TRBJ2-3	TGTGCCAGCAGCCCGGAGGCTGCGACAGATACGCAGTATTTT	CASSPEAATDTQYF
TRBV18	TRBD1	.	TRBJ1-5	TGTGCCAGCTCCACCGGGACAGGGGGTTATCAGCCCCAGCATTTT	CASSTGTGGYQPQHF
TRBV10-3	.	.	TRBJ2-7	TGTGCCATCAGTGAGTCTGCAGGGTATCACTACGAGCAGTACTTC	CAISESAGYHYEQYF
TRBV6-1	TRBD1	.	TRBJ1-1	TGTGCCAGCAGTGAAAGACAGGGGGCAGGCACTGAAGCTTTCTTT	CASSERQGAGTEAFF
TRBV7-2	TRBD2	.	TRBJ2-7	TGTGCCAGCAGCTCCACAAGGACTAGCGGGGAAGAGCAGTACTTC	CASSSTRTSGEEQYF
TRBV28	.	.	TRBJ1-1	TGTGCCAGCAGTCCTGGCCCTGAAGCTTTCTTT	CASSPGPEAFF
TRBV27	.	.	TRBJ2-1	TGTGCCAGCAGTGTCGGGACCTACAATGAGCAGTTCTTC	CASSVGTYNEQFF
TRBV6-1	TRBD2	.	TRBJ2-1	TGTGCCAGCAGTGAAACCACCGGACTAGTAATAGGCGATGAGCAGTTCTTC	CASSETTGLVIGDEQFF
TRBV28	TRBD2	.	TRBJ2-3	TGTGCCAGCAGTTTAAGGACTAGCGGGAGAAGAGGAGATACGCAGTATTTT	CASSLRTSGRRGDTQYF
TRBV6-5	.	once	TRBJ1-6	TGTGCCAGCAGTTCGGGGATTTCACCCCTCCACTTT	CASSSGISPLHF